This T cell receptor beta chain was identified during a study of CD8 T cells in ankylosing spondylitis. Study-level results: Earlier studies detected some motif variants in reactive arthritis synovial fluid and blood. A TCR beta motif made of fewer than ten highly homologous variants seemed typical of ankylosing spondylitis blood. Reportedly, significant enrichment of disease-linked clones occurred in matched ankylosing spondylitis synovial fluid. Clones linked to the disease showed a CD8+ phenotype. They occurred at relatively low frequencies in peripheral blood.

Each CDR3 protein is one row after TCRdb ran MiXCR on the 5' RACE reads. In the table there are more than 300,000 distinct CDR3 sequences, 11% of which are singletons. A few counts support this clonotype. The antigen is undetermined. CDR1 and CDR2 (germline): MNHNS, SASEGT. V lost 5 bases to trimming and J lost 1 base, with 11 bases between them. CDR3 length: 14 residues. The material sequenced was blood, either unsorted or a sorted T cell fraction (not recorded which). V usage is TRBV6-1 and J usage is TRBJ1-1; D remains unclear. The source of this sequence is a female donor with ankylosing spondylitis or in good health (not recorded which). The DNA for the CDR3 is TGTGCCAGCAGTAATCCCCGCCGGAACACTGAAGCTTTCTTT. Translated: CASSNPRRNTEAFF.